The sequence of this T cell receptor (beta chain) was determined in a study of early T cells in non-severe SARS-CoV-2 infection. The table lists this clonotype with many counts. Its specificity is not known. Notes on the study in general: Comparison of clonotypes with VDJdb favored anti-spike CD8 responses while missing private and CD4 specificities.

Trimming shortened V by 3 bases and J by 3 bases, and 6 bases separated the two germline ends. Germline CDR1 and CDR2: KGHSH and LQKENI. CDR3 size: 13 residues. Individual cDNA molecules were tagged with unique molecular identifiers, the study reported. TCRdb reprocessed the 5' RACE reads with MiXCR, giving one entry per CDR3 protein. The sample gives 24,000 or so distinct CDR3 sequences, 5.5% of which show up once; approximately 2.5% is in the top ten. The chain links TRBV18 to TRBJ1-5; D possibly corresponds to TRBD1 (5 bases). The source material was whole blood. This clonotype was obtained from an adult who was a healthcare worker with PCR-confirmed SARS-CoV-2 infection or an uninfected control (not recorded which). The CDR3 region is CASSPGLNQPQHF. The CDR3 DNA sequence: TGTGCCAGCTCACCGGGACTCAATCAGCCCCAGCATTTT.